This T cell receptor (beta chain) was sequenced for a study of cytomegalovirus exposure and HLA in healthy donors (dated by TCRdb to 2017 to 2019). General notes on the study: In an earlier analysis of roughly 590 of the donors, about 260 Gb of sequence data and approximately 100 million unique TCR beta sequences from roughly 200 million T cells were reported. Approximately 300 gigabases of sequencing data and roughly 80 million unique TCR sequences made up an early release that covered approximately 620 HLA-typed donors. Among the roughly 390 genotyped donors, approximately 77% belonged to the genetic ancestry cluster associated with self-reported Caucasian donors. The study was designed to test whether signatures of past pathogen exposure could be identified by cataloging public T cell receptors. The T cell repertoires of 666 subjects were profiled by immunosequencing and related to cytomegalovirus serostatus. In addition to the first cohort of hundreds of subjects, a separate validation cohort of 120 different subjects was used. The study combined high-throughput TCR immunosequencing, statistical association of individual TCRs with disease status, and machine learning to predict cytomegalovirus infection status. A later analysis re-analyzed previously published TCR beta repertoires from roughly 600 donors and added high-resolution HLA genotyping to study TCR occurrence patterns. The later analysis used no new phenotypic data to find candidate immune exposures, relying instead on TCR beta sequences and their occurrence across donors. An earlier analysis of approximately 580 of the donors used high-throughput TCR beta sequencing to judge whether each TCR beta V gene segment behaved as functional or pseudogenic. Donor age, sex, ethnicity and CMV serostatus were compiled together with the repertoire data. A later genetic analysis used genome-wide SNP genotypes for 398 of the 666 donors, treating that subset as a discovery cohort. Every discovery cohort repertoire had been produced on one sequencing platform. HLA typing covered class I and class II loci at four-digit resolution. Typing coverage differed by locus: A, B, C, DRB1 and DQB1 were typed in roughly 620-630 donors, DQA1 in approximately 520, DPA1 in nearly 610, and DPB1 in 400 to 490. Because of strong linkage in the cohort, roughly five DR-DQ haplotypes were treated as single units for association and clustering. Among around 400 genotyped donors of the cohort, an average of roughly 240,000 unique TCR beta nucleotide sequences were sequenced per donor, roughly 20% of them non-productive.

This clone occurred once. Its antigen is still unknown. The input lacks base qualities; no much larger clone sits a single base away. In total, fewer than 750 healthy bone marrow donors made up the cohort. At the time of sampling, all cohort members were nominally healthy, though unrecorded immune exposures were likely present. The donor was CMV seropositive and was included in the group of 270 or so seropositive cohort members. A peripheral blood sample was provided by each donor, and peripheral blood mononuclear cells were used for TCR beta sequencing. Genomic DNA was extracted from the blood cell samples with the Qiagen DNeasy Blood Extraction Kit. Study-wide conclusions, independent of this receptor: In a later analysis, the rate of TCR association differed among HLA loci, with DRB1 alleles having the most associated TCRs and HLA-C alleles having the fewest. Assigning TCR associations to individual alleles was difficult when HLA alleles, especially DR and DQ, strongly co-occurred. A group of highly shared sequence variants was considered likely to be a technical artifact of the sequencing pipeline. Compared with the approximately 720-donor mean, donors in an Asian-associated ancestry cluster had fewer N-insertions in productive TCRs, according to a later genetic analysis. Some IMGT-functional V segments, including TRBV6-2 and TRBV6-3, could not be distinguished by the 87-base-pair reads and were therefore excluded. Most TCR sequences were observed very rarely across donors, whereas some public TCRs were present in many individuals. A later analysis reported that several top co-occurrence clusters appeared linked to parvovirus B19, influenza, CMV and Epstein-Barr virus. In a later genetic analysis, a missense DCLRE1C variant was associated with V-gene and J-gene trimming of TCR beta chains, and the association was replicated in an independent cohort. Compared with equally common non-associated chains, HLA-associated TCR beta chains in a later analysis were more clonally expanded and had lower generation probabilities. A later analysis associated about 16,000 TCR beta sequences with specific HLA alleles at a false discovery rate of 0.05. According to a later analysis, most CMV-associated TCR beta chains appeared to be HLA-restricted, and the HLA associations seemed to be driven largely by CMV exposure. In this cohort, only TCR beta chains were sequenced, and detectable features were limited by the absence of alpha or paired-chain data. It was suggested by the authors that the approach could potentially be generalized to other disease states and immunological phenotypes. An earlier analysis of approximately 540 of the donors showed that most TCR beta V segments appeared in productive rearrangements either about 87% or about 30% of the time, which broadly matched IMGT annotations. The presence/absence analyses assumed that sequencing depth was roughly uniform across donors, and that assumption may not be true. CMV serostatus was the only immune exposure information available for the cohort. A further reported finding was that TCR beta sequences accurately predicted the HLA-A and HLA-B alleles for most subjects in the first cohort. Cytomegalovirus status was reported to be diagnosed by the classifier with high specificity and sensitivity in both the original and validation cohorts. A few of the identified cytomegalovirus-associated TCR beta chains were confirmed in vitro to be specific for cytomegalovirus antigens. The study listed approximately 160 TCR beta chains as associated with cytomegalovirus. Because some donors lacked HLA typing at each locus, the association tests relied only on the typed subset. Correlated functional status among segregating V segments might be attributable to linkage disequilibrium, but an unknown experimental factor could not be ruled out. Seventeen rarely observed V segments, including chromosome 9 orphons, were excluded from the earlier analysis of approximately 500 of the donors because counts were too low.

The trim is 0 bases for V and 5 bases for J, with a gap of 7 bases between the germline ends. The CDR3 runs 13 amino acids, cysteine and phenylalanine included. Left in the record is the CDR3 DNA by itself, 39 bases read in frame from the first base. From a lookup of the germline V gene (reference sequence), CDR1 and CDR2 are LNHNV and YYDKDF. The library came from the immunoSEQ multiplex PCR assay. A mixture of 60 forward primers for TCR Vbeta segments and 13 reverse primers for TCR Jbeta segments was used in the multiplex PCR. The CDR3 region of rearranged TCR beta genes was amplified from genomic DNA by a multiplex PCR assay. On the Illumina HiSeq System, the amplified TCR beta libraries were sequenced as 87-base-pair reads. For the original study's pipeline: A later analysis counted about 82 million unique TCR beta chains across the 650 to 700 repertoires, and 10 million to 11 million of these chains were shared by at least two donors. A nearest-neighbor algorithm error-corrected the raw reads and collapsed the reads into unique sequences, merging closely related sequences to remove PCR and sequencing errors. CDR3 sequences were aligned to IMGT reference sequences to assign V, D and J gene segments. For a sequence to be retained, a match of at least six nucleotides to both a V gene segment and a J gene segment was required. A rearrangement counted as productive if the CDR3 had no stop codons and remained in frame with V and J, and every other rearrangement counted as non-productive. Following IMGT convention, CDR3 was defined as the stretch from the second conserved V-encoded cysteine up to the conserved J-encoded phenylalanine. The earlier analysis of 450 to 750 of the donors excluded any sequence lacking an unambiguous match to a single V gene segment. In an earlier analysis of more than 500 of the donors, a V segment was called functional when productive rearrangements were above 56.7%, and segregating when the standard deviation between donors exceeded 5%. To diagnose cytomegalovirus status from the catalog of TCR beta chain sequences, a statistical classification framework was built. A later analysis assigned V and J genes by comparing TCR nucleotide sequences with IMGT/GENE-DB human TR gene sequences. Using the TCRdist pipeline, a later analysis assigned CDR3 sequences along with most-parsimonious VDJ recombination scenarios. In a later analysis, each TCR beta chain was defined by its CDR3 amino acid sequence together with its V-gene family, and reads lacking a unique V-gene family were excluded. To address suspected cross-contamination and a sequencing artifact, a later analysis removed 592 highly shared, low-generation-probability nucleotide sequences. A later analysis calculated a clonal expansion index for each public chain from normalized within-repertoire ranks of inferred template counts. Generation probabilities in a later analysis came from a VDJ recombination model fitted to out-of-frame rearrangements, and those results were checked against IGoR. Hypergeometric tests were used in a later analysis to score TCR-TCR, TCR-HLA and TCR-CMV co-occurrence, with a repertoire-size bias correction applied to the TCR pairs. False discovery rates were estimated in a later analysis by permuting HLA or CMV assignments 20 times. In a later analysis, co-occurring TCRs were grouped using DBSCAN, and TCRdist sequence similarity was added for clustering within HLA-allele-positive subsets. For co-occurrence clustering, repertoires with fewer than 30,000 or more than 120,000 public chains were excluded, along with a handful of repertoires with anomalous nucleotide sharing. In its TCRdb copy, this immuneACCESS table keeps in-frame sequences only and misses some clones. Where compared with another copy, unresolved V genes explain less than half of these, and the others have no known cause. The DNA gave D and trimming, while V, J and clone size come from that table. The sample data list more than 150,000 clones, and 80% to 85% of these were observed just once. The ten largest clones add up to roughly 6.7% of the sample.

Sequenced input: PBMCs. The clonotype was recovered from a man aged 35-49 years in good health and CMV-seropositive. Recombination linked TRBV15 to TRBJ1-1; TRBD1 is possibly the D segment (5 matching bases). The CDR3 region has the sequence CATSRDKGTEAFF. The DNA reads TGTGCCACCAGCAGAGATAAGGGGACTGAAGCTTTCTTT.